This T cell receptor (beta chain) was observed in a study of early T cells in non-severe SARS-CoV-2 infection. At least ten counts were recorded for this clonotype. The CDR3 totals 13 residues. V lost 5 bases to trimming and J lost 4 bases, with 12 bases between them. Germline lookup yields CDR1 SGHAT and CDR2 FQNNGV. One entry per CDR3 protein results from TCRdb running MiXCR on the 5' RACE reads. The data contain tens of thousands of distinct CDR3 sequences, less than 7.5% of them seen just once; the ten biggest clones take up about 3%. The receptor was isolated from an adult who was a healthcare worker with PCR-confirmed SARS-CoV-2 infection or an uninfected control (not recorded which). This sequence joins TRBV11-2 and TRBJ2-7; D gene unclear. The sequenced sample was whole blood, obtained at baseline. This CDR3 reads CASSQSGEYEQYF. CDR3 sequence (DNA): TGTGCCAGCAGCCAAAGTGGAGAGTACGAGCAGTACTTC.